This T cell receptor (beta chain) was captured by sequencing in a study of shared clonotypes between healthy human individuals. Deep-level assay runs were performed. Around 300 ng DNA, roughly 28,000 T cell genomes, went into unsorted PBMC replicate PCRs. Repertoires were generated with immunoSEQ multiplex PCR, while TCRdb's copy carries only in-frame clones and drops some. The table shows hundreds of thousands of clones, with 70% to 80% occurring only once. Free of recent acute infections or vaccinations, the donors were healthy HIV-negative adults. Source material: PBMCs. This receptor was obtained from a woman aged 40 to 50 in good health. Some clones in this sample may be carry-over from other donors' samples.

This CDR3 is CASSAGLSPPYEQYF. For the CDR3, the DNA is TGTGCCAGCAGCGCGGGACTTTCGCCTCCGTACGAGCAGTACTTC. The rearrangement links TRBV5-6 to TRBJ2-7, with a tentative D call TRBD2 (6 bases). The CDR3 has 15 residues. Germline V gene lookup returns CDR1 SGHDT and CDR2 YYEEEE. Trimming pared 4 bases from V and 4 bases from J, leaving 18 bases between.